This T cell receptor (beta chain) was sequenced in a study of cytomegalovirus exposure and HLA in healthy donors. There were likely unrecorded immune exposures, though donors were nominally healthy when sampled. PCR amplification relied on 60 Vbeta primers (plus 13 Jbeta primers). Assay: immunoSEQ multiplex PCR; the TCRdb copy retains only in-frame clones and omits some. The sample comprises 120,000 to 150,000 clones, roughly 82% of which are singletons, and nearly 3.5% rests with the top ten. The CDR3 has 13 residues. V lost 0 bases and J lost 0, with 4 bases in between. The V gene's germline CDR1 is SGHDT and CDR2 YYEEEE.

Sequencing was carried out using PBMCs. The chain uses TRBV5-6 and TRBJ2-7; no firm D call. The clonotype was recovered from a male donor in good health and CMV-seronegative. The CDR3 DNA reads as TGTGCCAGCAGCTTGGACAACTCCTACGAGCAGTACTTC. This sequence encodes CASSLDNSYEQYF.